One sample yielded the 26 T cell receptor beta chains listed below, sequenced in a study of identical twins. TCRdb re-called the 5' RACE reads through MiXCR, storing one row per CDR3 protein. The repertoire holds approximately 260,000 distinct CDR3 sequences, with about 8.3% as singletons. These records were also assigned to another study, of yellow fever vaccine responses in identical twins.

Specimen: CD8+ T cells sorted from blood. The receptors stem from a woman under 30 in good health.

The V gene is TRBV2, the J gene TRBJ1-2; perhaps TRBD1 as D (5 bases). V was shortened by 7 bases and J by 5 bases, with 14 bases between the two germline ends. The CDR3 consists of 13 residues. CDR1 and CDR2 from the germline V gene are SNHLY and FYNNEI. DNA for the CDR3: TGTGCCAGCATCGGGGACGCCGATTATGGCTACACCTTC. Translating it yields CASIGDADYGYTF.

For the CDR3, the DNA is TGCAGTGCTATCCCGGGACTAGAGGTCGATGAGCAGTTCTTC. This sequence encodes CSAIPGLEVDEQFF. The chain uses TRBV20-1 and TRBJ2-1; 8 positions match TRBD2. Trimming removed 4 bases from V and 8 bases from J; junction bases left unmatched: 10. The CDR3 spans 14 residues. Per the germline V gene, CDR1 is DFQATT and CDR2 is SNEGSKA (reference sequence).

The J gene is TRBJ1-1, the V gene TRBV27, with no clear D. V was clipped by 8 bases and J by 1 base, with 11 bases between them. The CDR3 is 13 amino acids. CDR1 and CDR2 from the germline V gene are MNHEY and SMNVEV (reference sequence). CDR3 loop: CASFRTANTEAFF. CDR3 DNA sequence: TGTGCCAGCTTCAGGACTGCGAACACTGAAGCTTTCTTT.

This clonotype was recorded many times. The chain has TRBV4-3 and TRBJ2-3; D gene ambiguous. Germline V lookup: CDR1 LGHNA, CDR2 YSLEER. The CDR3 contains 15 residues. Trimming took 0 bases from V and 3 from J, leaving 10 bases between them. The CDR3 sequence: CASSQDGEITDTQYF. The CDR3 coding sequence is TGCGCCAGCAGCCAAGACGGTGAAATTACAGATACGCAGTATTTT.

At least ten counts were recorded for this clonotype. This rearrangement joins TRBV29-1 to TRBJ2-2, with 9 nucleotides matching TRBD1. The CDR3 runs to 17 residues. Germline V gene sequence: CDR1 SQVTM, CDR2 ANQGSEA. V dropped 4 bases and J dropped 5; count of bases not matched to a gene: 14. The CDR3 loop reads CSVVLGVGTGKTGELFF. In DNA, the CDR3 is TGCAGCGTTGTCTTGGGTGTGGGGACAGGGAAAACCGGGGAGCTGTTTTTT.

The rearrangement uses TRBV28 and TRBJ2-3; D call uncertain. Germline loops: CDR1 MDHEN, CDR2 SYDVKM. The germline V and J ends were trimmed by 6 bases and 2 bases, with 21 bases remaining between them. The CDR3 is made up of 17 amino acids. In nucleotides, the CDR3 is TGTGCCAGCAGCCACCCACCCCCTAGTCCCCTCACAGATACGCAGTATTTT. Its protein product is CASSHPPPSPLTDTQYF.

The chain is built from TRBV5-1 and TRBJ2-7; maybe TRBD2 (7 bases). The CDR3 contains 12 residues. Germline loops: CDR1 SGHRS, CDR2 YFSETQ. Trimming shortened V by 4 bases and J by 5 bases, and 10 bases separated the two germline ends. CDR3: CASSGGANEQYF. Here the CDR3 DNA reads TGCGCCAGCAGCGGGGGGGCTAACGAGCAGTACTTC. Together with reference TRBV5-1 and TRBJ2-7, the CDR3 gives the full variable domain: KAGVTQTPRYLIKTRGQQVTLSCSPISGHRSVSWYQQTPGQGLQFLFEYFSETQRNKGNFPGRFSGRQFSNSRSEMNVSTLELGDSALYLCASSGGANEQYFGPGTRLTVT.

This clonotype showed up just a few times. This chain uses TRBV2 with TRBJ2-5; D unresolved. Trimming stripped 4 bases from V and 10 bases from J, with 22 bases between. The CDR3 has 15 residues. Germline CDR1 SNHLY, CDR2 FYNNEI. The CDR3 spells CASSGETPKAVIQYF. In nucleotides, the CDR3 is TGTGCCAGCAGTGGTGAGACCCCCAAGGCGGTGATCCAGTACTTC.

In this sample, this clonotype turned up a few times. The gene calls are TRBV7-8 and TRBJ2-1, with 8 bases fitting TRBD2. The CDR3 runs 14 residues. J lost 7 bases, V lost 5 bases, and 7 bases had no gene match. Germline V gene sequence: CDR1 SGHVS, CDR2 FQNEAQ. The CDR3 sequence: CASSRGLVGNEQFF. The CDR3 DNA follows: TGTGCCAGCAGCCGGGGACTAGTGGGGAATGAGCAGTTCTTC.

Many counts were recorded for this clonotype. The V call is TRBV7-9, the J call TRBJ2-5; D not certain. V dropped 3 bases and J dropped 0 bases, with 11 bases sitting between them. The CDR3 sequence is 15 residues long. CDR1 is SEHNR and CDR2 is FQNEAQ in the germline V gene (reference sequence). This chain's CDR3 is CASSFPRGYQETQYF. The CDR3 nucleotides read TGTGCCAGCAGCTTCCCCCGAGGCTACCAAGAGACCCAGTACTTC.

There are a few counts of this clonotype. CDR3 in DNA: TGTGCCATCAGTGATGTGGGCGCGGTAGGAGAGACCCAGTACTTC. It translates to CAISDVGAVGETQYF. The chain has TRBV10-3 and TRBJ2-5; D not resolved. CDR3 length: 15 amino acids. Trimming left V 3 bases short and J 4 bases short, with 15 bases between. Germline CDR1 reads ENHRY; CDR2 reads SYGVKD.

The V call is TRBV13, the J call TRBJ2-2; 7 bases map to TRBD2. Germline V gene sequence: CDR1 PRHDT, CDR2 FYEKMQ (reference sequence). V gave up 5 bases and J gave up 1 base; unmatched junction bases: 4. The CDR3 is 15 amino acids. The CDR3 region is CASSGEGRNTGELFF. CDR3 in DNA: TGTGCCAGCAGCGGGGAGGGGCGGAACACCGGGGAGCTGTTTTTT.

This clonotype has more than one count but fewer than ten. The rearrangement uses TRBV4-2 and TRBJ2-7, with D possibly TRBD2 on 6 matching bases. Trimming cost V 0 bases and J 2 bases, with 11 bases left between them. The germline gives CDR1 LGHNA, CDR2 YNFKEQ. The CDR3 sequence is 15 residues long. The CDR3 DNA reads as TGTGCCAGCAGCCAAGAGGGCGGGACGCCCTACGAGCAGTACTTC. It encodes CASSQEGGTPYEQYF.

This clonotype has at least ten counts. This chain uses TRBV4-3 with TRBJ2-1; the match to TRBD2 covers 11 bases. With V trimmed by 0 bases and J by 6 bases, 7 bases remained unmatched. This CDR3 has 17 residues. Germline V gene lookup returns CDR1 LGHNA and CDR2 YSLEER. DNA for the CDR3: TGCGCCAGCAGCCAAGATCTACTAGCGGGAGCGCGCAATGAGCAGTTCTTC. Protein product: CASSQDLLAGARNEQFF.

The chain recombines TRBV19 with TRBJ2-4, with no clear D. The V gene lost 7 bases and the J gene lost 8 bases, with 15 bases spanning the gap. There are 13 residues in the CDR3. CDR1 and CDR2 from the germline V gene are LNHDA and SQIVND (reference sequence). The CDR3 protein is CASNNGGLDIQYF. The CDR3 DNA reads as TGTGCCAGTAACAACGGTGGATTGGACATTCAGTACTTC.

The chain employs TRBV29-1 and TRBJ2-7; D call uncertain. The CDR3 is made up of 12 amino acids. Trimming took 0 bases from V and 5 from J, leaving 8 bases between them. The germline V gene has CDR1 SQVTM and CDR2 ANQGSEA. DNA for the CDR3: TGCAGCGTTGAAGATCTCCGGGACGAGCAGTACTTC. It codes for CSVEDLRDEQYF.

The J gene is TRBJ2-7, the V gene TRBV3-1; no reliable D call. The length of the CDR3 is 16 residues. Germline lookup yields CDR1 LGHDT and CDR2 YNNKEL (reference sequence). V lost 1 base and J lost 2, with 15 bases in between. Here the CDR3 DNA reads TGTGCCAGCAGCCAAGTCGATTGGAACGGACCCTACGAGCAGTACTTC. It specifies CASSQVDWNGPYEQYF.

The gene calls are TRBV6-5 and TRBJ2-1; 8 bases line up with TRBD2. The CDR3 is 15 residues long. Germline-derived CDR1 and CDR2 are MNHEY and SVGAGI. Trimming removed 3 bases from V and 3 bases from J; junction bases left unmatched: 4. This CDR3 reads CASSYTGGRYNEQFF. For the CDR3, the DNA is TGTGCCAGCAGTTATACGGGAGGGCGCTACAATGAGCAGTTCTTC.

There are a few counts of this clonotype. The V gene is TRBV27, the J gene TRBJ2-2; D unclear. Trimming removed 7 bases from V and 3 bases from J, with 6 bases in between. The CDR3 totals 12 residues. Germline V gene data show CDR1 as MNHEY and CDR2 as SMNVEV (reference sequence). CDR3 sequence: CASIGYTGELFF. DNA for the CDR3: TGTGCCAGCATTGGGTACACCGGGGAGCTGTTTTTT.

This clonotype was recorded at least ten times. CDR3 loop: CASSLGTEQETQYF. The CDR3 DNA reads as TGTGCCAGCAGCCTCGGGACGGAGCAAGAGACCCAGTACTTC. The chain joins TRBV7-9 to TRBJ2-5; possibly TRBD1 or TRBD2 for D (5 bases each). The CDR3 covers 14 residues. Germline CDR1 and CDR2: SEHNR and FQNEAQ (reference sequence). Trimming shortened V by 5 bases and J by 2 bases, and 12 bases separated the two germline ends.

The CDR3 loop is CSASSGLAGESSYNEQFF. DNA of the CDR3: TGCAGTGCAAGCTCGGGACTAGCGGGAGAAAGCTCCTACAATGAGCAGTTCTTC. V usage is TRBV20-1 and J usage is TRBJ2-1, with 14 bases lining up with TRBD2. The V segment lost 6 bases and the J segment 0 bases; nucleotides outside the gene matches: 10. CDR1 and CDR2 from the germline V gene are DFQATT and SNEGSKA (reference sequence). CDR3 length: 18 amino acids.

V usage is TRBV14 and J usage is TRBJ1-2; D is uncertain. V was shortened by 3 bases and J by 3 bases, with 8 bases between the two germline ends. CDR1 and CDR2 (germline): SGHDN, FVKESK. This CDR3 is 13 amino acids long. The CDR3 nucleotides are TGTGCCAGCAGCCACAGAGTCGACTATGGCTACACCTTC. Protein sequence: CASSHRVDYGYTF.

This clonotype was seen at least ten times. The rearrangement joins TRBV30 to TRBJ2-1; unclear D gene. The ends were cut back, 3 bases at V and 9 bases at J, with 9 bases in the middle. The CDR3 is made up of 11 amino acids. The V gene's germline CDR1 is GTSNPN and CDR2 SVGIG (reference sequence). The CDR3 sequence: CAWRTGLEQFF. CDR3 in DNA: TGTGCCTGGAGGACCGGCCTTGAGCAGTTCTTC.

This chain uses TRBV3-1 with TRBJ2-1; D may be TRBD1 or TRBD2 (5 bases each). Between the trimmed V and J ends, which lost 0 bases and 5 bases, there was a span of 14 bases. The CDR3 runs 16 residues. Germline V gene data show CDR1 as LGHDT and CDR2 as YNNKEL (reference sequence). The CDR3 loop is CASSQDGGGYNNEQFF. In nucleotides, the CDR3 is TGTGCCAGCAGCCAAGATGGGGGTGGGTATAACAATGAGCAGTTCTTC.

V is TRBV7-9 and J is TRBJ1-5, with no clear D. Trimming took 5 bases from V and 2 from J, leaving 10 bases between them. Per the germline V gene, CDR1 is SEHNR and CDR2 is FQNEAQ (reference sequence). This CDR3 comprises 14 residues. The CDR3 nucleotides read TGTGCCAGCAGCCCAGACGGACGCAATCAGCCCCAGCATTTT. Its translation is CASSPDGRNQPQHF.

This clonotype has at least ten counts. The V gene is TRBV7-9, the J gene TRBJ2-7; 10 positions match TRBD1. The CDR3 contains 14 residues. CDR1 SEHNR and CDR2 FQNEAQ come from the germline V gene (reference sequence). The ends lost 6 bases at V and 2 bases at J; junction bases unmatched: 4. In DNA, the CDR3 is TGTGCCAGCAGACCCGGGACAGGGGCCTACGAGCAGTACTTC. Amino acid sequence: CASRPGTGAYEQYF.